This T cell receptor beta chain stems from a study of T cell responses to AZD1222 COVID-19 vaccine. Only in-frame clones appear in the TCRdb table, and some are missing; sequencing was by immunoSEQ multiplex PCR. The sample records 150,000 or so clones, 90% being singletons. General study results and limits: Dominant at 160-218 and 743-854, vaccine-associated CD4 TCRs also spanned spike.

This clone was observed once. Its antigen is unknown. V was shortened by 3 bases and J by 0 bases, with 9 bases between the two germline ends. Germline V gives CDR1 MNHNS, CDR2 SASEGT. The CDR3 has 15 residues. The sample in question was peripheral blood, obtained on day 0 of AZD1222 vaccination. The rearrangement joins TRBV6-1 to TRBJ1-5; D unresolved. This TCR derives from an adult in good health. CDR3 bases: TGTGCCAGCAGTGAGGGGATTGTTAGCAATCAGCCCCAGCATTTT. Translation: CASSEGIVSNQPQHF.